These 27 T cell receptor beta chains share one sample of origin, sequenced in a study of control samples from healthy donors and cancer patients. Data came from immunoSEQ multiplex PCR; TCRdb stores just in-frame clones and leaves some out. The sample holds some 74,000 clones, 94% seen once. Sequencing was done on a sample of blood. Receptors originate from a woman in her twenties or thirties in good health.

CDR3 sequence reads: CASSEDSEDRPQHF. In DNA form, the CDR3 reads TGCGCCAGCAGTGAGGACAGTGAAGATCGGCCCCAGCATTTT. The chain links TRBV10-2 to TRBJ1-5; the D gene is possibly TRBD1 (5 bases). V dropped 2 bases and J dropped 9 bases, with 14 bases sitting between them. In germline, CDR1 is WSHSY, CDR2 SAAADI. The CDR3 has 14 amino acids.

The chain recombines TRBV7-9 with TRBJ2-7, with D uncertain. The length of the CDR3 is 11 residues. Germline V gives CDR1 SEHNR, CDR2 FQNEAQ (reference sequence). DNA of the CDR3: TGTGCCAGCAGCTTTGGTGTCCAACTTATAGTC. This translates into CASSFGVQLIV.

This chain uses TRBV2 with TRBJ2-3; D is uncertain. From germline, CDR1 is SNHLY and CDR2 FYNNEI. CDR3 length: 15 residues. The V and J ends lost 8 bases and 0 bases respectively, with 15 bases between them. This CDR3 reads CASGRAHTSTDTQYF. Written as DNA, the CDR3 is TGTGCCAGCGGACGAGCTCACACAAGCACAGATACGCAGTATTTT.

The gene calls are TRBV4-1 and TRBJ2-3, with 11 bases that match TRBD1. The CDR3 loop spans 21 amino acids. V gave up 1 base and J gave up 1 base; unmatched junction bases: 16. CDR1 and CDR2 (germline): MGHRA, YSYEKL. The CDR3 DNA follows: TGCGCCAGCAGCCAAGTAAGAATAACGGGACAGGGGGTCCGTGGCACAGATACGCAGTATTTT. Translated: CASSQVRITGQGVRGTDTQYF.

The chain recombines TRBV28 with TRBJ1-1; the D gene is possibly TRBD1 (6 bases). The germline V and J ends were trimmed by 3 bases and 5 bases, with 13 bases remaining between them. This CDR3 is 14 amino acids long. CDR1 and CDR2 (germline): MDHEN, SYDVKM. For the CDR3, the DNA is TGTGCCAGCAGTTTGGTCGGGGGGCTGACTGAAGCTTTCTTT. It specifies CASSLVGGLTEAFF.

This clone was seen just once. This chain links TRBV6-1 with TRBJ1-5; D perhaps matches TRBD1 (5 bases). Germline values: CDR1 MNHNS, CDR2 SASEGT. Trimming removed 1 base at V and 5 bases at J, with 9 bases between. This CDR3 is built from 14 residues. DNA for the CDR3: TGTGCCAGCAGTGAAGGGCAGGGTTATCAGCCCCAGCATTTT. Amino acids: CASSEGQGYQPQHF.

CDR3 amino acids: CASSSPGQGIHGYTF. In DNA form, the CDR3 reads TGTGCCAGCAGTTCCCCGGGACAGGGGATCCATGGCTACACCTTC. V and J are TRBV27 and TRBJ1-2, with TRBD1 matching over 10 bases. The CDR3 has 15 amino acids. V shed 4 bases, J shed 6 bases, and the junction held 8 bases outside the gene matches. CDR1 is MNHEY, CDR2 SMNVEV, per germline (reference sequence).

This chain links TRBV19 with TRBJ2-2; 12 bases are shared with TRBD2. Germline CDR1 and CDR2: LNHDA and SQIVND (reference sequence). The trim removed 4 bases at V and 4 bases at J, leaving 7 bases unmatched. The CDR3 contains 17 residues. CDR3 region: CASSTILAGGSTGELFF. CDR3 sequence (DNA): TGTGCCAGTAGTACCATCCTAGCGGGGGGGTCCACCGGGGAGCTGTTTTTT. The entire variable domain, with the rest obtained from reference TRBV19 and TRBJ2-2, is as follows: DGGITQSPKYLFRKEGQNVTLSCEQNLNHDAMYWYRQDPGQGLRLIYYSQIVNDFQKGDIAEGYSVSREKKESFPLTVTSAQKNPTAFYLCASSTILAGGSTGELFFGEGSRLTVL.

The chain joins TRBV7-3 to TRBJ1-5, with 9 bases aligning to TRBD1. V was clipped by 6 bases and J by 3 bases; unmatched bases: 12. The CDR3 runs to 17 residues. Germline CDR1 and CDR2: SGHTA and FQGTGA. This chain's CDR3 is CASSKPRTGENNQPQHF. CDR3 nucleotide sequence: TGTGCCAGCAGTAAGCCCCGGACAGGGGAAAACAATCAGCCCCAGCATTTT.

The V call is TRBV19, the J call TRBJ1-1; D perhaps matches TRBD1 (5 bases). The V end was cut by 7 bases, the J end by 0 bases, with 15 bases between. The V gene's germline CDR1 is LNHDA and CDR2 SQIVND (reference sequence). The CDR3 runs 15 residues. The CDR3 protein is CASTPSTEMNTEAFF. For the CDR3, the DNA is TGTGCCAGTACCCCCTCGACAGAAATGAACACTGAAGCTTTCTTT.

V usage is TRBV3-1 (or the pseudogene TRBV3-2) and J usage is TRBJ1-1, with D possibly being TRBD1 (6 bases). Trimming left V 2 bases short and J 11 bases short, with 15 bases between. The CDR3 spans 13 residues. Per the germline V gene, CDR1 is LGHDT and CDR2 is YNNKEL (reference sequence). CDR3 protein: CASSQRGGAEAFF. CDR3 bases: TGTGCCAGCAGCCAACGCGGGGGCGCCGAGGCTTTCTTT.

CDR3 nucleotides: TGTGCCAGCAGTTTATCGTCGAAATCCTACGAGCAGTACGTC. It codes for CASSLSSKSYEQYV. The V call is TRBV27, the J call TRBJ2-7; no clear D gene. V was pared by 0 bases and J by 1 base, with 7 bases between. Germline CDR1 MNHEY, CDR2 SMNVEV (reference sequence). The length of the CDR3 is 14 residues.

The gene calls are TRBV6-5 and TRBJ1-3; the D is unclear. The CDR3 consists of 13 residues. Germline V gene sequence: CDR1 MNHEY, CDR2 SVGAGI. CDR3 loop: CAVTAPSGNTIYF. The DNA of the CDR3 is TGTGCTGTAACAGCACCCTCTGGAAACACCATATATTTT.

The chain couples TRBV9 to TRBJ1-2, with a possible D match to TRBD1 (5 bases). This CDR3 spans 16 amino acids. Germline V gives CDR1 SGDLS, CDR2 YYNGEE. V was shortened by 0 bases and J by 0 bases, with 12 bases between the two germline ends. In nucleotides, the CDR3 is TGTGCCAGCAGCGTAGGGGGCGGCCCATCTAACTATGGCTACACCTTC. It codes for CASSVGGGPSNYGYTF.

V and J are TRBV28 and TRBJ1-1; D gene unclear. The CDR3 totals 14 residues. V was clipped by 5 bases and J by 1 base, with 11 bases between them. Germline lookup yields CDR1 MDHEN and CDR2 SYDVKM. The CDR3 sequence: CASSPGRRNTEAFF. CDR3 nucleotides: TGTGCCAGCAGTCCGGGTCGCCGGAACACTGAAGCTTTCTTT.

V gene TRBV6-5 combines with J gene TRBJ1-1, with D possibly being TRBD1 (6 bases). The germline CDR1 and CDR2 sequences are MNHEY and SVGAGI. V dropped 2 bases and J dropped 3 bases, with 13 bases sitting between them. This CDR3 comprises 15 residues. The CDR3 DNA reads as TGTGCCAGCAGTTACGAACCCTACAGGGACACTGAAGCTTTCTTT. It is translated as CASSYEPYRDTEAFF.

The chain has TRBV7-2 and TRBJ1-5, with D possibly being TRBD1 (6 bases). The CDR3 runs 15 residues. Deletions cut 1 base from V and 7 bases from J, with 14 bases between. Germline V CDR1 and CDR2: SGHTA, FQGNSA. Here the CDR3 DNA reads TGTGCCAGCAGCTTAGGGACAGCGCTCTGGCAGCCCCAGCATTTT. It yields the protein CASSLGTALWQPQHF.

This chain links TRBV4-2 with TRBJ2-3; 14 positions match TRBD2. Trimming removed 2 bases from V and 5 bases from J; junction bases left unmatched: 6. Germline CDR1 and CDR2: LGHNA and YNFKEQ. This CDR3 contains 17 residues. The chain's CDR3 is CASSQMTSGGAKDTQYF. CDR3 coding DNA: TGTGCCAGCAGCCAAATGACTAGCGGGGGGGCCAAAGATACGCAGTATTTT.

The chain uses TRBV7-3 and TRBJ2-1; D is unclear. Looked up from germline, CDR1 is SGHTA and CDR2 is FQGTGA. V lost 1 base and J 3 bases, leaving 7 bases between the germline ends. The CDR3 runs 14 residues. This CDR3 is CASSLRAIYNEQFF. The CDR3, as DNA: TGTGCCAGCAGCTTAAGAGCCATCTACAATGAGCAGTTCTTC. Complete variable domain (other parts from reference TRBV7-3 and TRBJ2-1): GAGVSQTPSNKVTEKGKYVELRCDPISGHTALYWYRQSLGQGPEFLIYFQGTGAADDSGLPNDRFFAVRPEGSVSTLKIQRTERGDSAVYLCASSLRAIYNEQFFGPGTRLTVL.

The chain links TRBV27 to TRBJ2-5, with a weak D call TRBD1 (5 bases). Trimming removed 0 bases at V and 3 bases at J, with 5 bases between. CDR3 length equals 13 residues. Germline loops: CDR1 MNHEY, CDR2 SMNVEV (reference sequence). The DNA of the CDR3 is TGTGCCAGCAGTTTATCAGGGGAAGAGACCCAGTACTTC. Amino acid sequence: CASSLSGEETQYF.

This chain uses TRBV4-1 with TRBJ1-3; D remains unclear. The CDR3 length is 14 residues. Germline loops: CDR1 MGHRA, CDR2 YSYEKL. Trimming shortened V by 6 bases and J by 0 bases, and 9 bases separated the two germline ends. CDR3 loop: CASRGPSSGNTIYF. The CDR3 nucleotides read TGCGCCAGCAGAGGACCCAGCTCTGGAAACACCATATATTTT.

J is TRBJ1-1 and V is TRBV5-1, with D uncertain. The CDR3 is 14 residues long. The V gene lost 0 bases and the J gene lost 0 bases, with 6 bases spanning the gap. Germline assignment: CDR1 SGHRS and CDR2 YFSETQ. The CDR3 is CASSLVVMNTEAFF. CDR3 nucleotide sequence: TGCGCCAGCAGCTTGGTCGTTATGAACACTGAAGCTTTCTTT. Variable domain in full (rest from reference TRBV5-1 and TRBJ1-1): KAGVTQTPRYLIKTRGQQVTLSCSPISGHRSVSWYQQTPGQGLQFLFEYFSETQRNKGNFPGRFSGRQFSNSRSEMNVSTLELGDSALYLCASSLVVMNTEAFFGQGTRLTVV.

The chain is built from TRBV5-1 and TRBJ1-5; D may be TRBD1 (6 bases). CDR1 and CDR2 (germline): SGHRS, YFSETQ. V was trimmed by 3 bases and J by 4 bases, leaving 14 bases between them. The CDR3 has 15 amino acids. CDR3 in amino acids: CASSSDGTPNQPQHF. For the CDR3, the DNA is TGCGCCAGCAGCTCGGACGGGACACCTAATCAGCCCCAGCATTTT.

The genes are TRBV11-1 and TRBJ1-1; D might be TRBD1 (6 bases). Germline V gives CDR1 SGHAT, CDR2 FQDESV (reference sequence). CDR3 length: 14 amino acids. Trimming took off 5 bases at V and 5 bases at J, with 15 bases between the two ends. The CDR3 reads CASSIDRSGTEAFF. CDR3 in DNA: TGTGCCAGCAGCATTGACAGGTCAGGGACTGAAGCTTTCTTT.

DNA for the CDR3: TGTGCCAGCAGCTTGGCGGGGGACGGAACCGGTGCCACCATATATTTT. The encoded protein is CASSLAGDGTGATIYF. The rearrangement links TRBV5-5 to TRBJ1-3; TRBD1 is a possible D gene (5 bases). Germline V gene sequence: CDR1 SGHKS, CDR2 YYEKEE (reference sequence). The CDR3 spans 16 residues. The germline V and J ends were trimmed by 0 bases and 9 bases, with 19 bases remaining between them.

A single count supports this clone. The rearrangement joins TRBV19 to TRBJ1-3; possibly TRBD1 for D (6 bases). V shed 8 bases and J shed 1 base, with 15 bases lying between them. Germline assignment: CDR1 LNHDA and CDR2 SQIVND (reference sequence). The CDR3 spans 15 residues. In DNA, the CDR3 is TGTGCCAGTGCCCGACAGGTATCTTCTGGAAACACCATATATTTT. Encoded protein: CASARQVSSGNTIYF. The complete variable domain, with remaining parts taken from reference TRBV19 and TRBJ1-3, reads DGGITQSPKYLFRKEGQNVTLSCEQNLNHDAMYWYRQDPGQGLRLIYYSQIVNDFQKGDIAEGYSVSREKKESFPLTVTSAQKNPTAFYLCASARQVSSGNTIYFGEGSWLTVV.

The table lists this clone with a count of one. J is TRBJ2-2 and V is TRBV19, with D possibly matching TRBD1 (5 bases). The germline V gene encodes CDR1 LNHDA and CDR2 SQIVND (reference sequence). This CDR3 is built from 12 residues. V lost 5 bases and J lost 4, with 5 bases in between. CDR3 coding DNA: TGTGCCAGTAGTGGGGCCACCGGGGAGCTGTTTTTT. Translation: CASSGATGELFF.